These T cell receptor beta chains were read from a single sample in a study of immune evolution from preneoplasia to lung adenocarcinoma. Assay: immunoSEQ multiplex PCR; the TCRdb copy retains only in-frame clones and omits some. Among 1,500 to 2,000 clones, approximately 88% were seen once, and the ten largest hold roughly 9%. The specimen was FFPE tissue from an adenomatous hyperplasia lung lesion. The receptors were sampled from an older donor with lung adenocarcinoma. Both conserved end residues are part of each CDR3. A D gene is named only where the DNA matches it firmly. The size entry is marked missing in some rows and otherwise reads once, few, many or a size class.

J,size,V,D,CDR3,DNA
TRBJ2-1,NA,TRBV5-1,NA,CASSPNYNEQFF,TGCGCCAGCAGTCCTAACTACAATGAGCAGTTCTTC
TRBJ2-2,NA,TRBV5-3,NA,CARSYQVMTGGTGELFF,TGTGCCAGAAGCTACCAGGTGATGACTGGTGGCACCGGGGAGCTGTTTTTT
TRBJ1-1,NA,TRBV6-5,NA,CASSRAGWRGTEAFF,TGTGCCAGCAGTCGAGCCGGGTGGAGGGGCACTGAAGCTTTCTTT
TRBJ2-3,NA,TRBV6-4,NA,CASSTGASTDTQYF,TGTGCCAGCAGTACGGGAGCTAGCACAGATACGCAGTATTTT
TRBJ1-2,NA,TRBV18,NA,CASSPSGGNYGYTF,TGTGCCAGCTCACCCTCCGGGGGGAACTATGGCTACACCTTC
TRBJ1-2,NA,TRBV2,NA,CASGWTVSNYGYTF,TGTGCCAGCGGATGGACAGTCTCTAACTACGGCTACACCTTC
TRBJ1-4,NA,TRBV9,NA,CASSVGWRSEKLFF,TGTGCCAGCAGCGTAGGATGGAGGAGTGAAAAACTGTTTTTT
TRBJ2-5,once,TRBV2,NA,CASSAQETQYF,TGTGCCAGCAGTGCCCAAGAGACCCAGTACTTC
TRBJ2-7,NA,TRBV16,NA,CASSQSRGGNEQYF,TGTGCCAGCAGCCAATCCAGGGGGGGAAACGAGCAGTACTTC
TRBJ1-1,NA,TRBV15,NA,CATSRNIIQHTEAFF,TGTGCCACCAGCAGGAACATTATACAGCACACTGAAGCTTTCTTT
TRBJ2-1,NA,TRBV7-6,TRBD2,CASRGAGEGGEQFF,TGTGCCAGCAGGGGAGCGGGAGAGGGTGGTGAGCAGTTCTTC
TRBJ1-2,NA,TRBV6-5,NA,CASSPGSFDYGYTF,TGTGCCAGCAGTCCAGGGAGTTTCGACTATGGCTACACCTTC
TRBJ1-3,NA,TRBV6-5,NA,CASGRGTDSGNTIYF,TGTGCCAGCGGGCGGGGAACGGACTCTGGAAACACCATATATTTT
TRBJ2-5,NA,TRBV21-1,NA,CASSKDYSWETQYF,TGTGCCAGCAGCAAAGATTATAGCTGGGAGACCCAGTACTTC
TRBJ2-1,few,TRBV2,TRBD2,CASNLAGVRNEQFF,TGTGCCAGCAACCTAGCGGGAGTGCGCAATGAGCAGTTCTTC
TRBJ2-1,NA,TRBV28,TRBD2,CASSLSGTSGSNEQFF,TGTGCCAGCAGTTTATCCGGGACTAGCGGGAGTAATGAGCAGTTCTTC
TRBJ1-4,NA,TRBV5-5,NA,CASSLVGGEKLFF,TGTGCCAGCAGCTTGGTTGGGGGAGAAAAACTGTTTTTT
TRBJ2-5,NA,TRBV6-5,TRBD1,CASSQQGTEETQYF,TGTGCCAGCAGCCAACAGGGGACGGAGGAGACCCAGTACTTC
TRBJ1-1,NA,TRBV30,TRBD1,CAWWDRAGGRTEAFF,TGTGCCTGGTGGGACAGGGCGGGAGGACGGACTGAAGCTTTCTTT
TRBJ2-3,NA,TRBV10-3,TRBD2,CAISETGIGGGDTQYF,TGTGCCATCAGTGAGACAGGAATTGGGGGGGGAGATACGCAGTATTTT
TRBJ2-3,once,TRBV19,TRBD2,CASSETSGRSDTQYF,TGTGCCAGTAGTGAGACTAGCGGGAGATCAGATACGCAGTATTTT
TRBJ1-1,NA,TRBV5-6,NA,CASSLHGNTEAFF,TGTGCCAGCAGCTTGCATGGGAACACTGAAGCTTTCTTT
TRBJ2-1,once,TRBV29-1,NA,CSPGGNNEQFF,TGCAGCCCTGGAGGGAACAATGAGCAGTTCTTC
TRBJ2-3,once,TRBV11-2,NA,CASAKSGFGTDTQYF,TGTGCCAGCGCGAAGTCCGGGTTTGGCACAGATACGCAGTATTTT
TRBJ2-7,few,TRBV5-5,NA,CASSLWGYEQYF,TGTGCCAGCAGCTTGTGGGGCTACGAGCAGTACTTC
TRBJ2-5,NA,TRBV9,TRBD1,CASSAQTGQGETQYF,TGTGCCAGCAGCGCCCAGACAGGGCAGGGGGAGACCCAGTACTTC
TRBJ1-2,NA,TRBV30,NA,CAWSREGGPTKPNGYTF,TGTGCCTGGAGTAGGGAGGGGGGACCTACTAAACCAAATGGCTACACCTTC
TRBJ2-5,once,TRBV7-7,TRBD2,CASSPRRVAGGRETQYF,TGTGCTAGCAGCCCTCGGAGGGTAGCGGGGGGCAGGGAGACCCAGTACTTC
TRBJ1-3,NA,TRBV6-5,NA,CASGRGTGSGNTIYF,TGTGCCAGCGGGCGGGGAACGGGCTCTGGAAACACCATATATTTT
TRBJ2-7,NA,TRBV2,TRBD1,CASRTGGPVAEQYF,TGTGCCAGCAGGACAGGGGGTCCGGTGGCCGAGCAGTACTTC
TRBJ1-2,NA,TRBV7-3,NA,CASSLNGEEGYTF,TGTGCCAGCAGCTTAAACGGGGAAGAGGGCTACACCTTC
TRBJ2-5,NA,TRBV11-2,NA,CASSLEFGWRETQYF,TGTGCCAGCAGCTTAGAGTTTGGTTGGAGGGAGACCCAGTACTTC
TRBJ1-4,NA,TRBV4-1,TRBD1,CASSQGRRGGRDEKLFF,TGCGCCAGCAGCCAAGGTCGCAGGGGGGGAAGAGATGAAAAACTGTTTTTT
TRBJ2-3,hyperexpanded,TRBV28,TRBD2,CASSFDSSGRTDTQYF,TGTGCCAGCAGTTTTGATTCTAGCGGCCGCACAGATACGCAGTATTTT
TRBJ2-2,NA,TRBV5-1,NA,CASSLAGARNTGELFF,TGCGCCAGCAGCTTGGCCGGAGCAAGGAACACCGGGGAGCTGTTTTTT
TRBJ2-6,NA,TRBV7-6,NA,CASSPRSVANVLTF,TGTGCCAGCAGCCCCCGATCTGTGGCCAACGTCCTGACTTTC
TRBJ2-3,NA,TRBV11-2,TRBD2,CASRRLAGVPGDTQYF,TGTGCCAGCAGACGACTAGCGGGCGTCCCAGGTGATACGCAGTATTTT
TRBJ1-2,NA,TRBV7-2,NA,CASSPSLGWGGAVYGYTF,TGTGCCAGCAGCCCCAGCCTAGGGTGGGGGGGGGCGGTCTATGGCTACACCTTC
TRBJ1-1,NA,TRBV28,TRBD1,CASRVEGAFPTESFF,TGTGCCAGCCGGGTGGAGGGGGCCTTCCCGACTGAATCTTTCTTT
TRBJ2-1,NA,TRBV25-1,TRBD2,CASSVPGLGQFF,TGTGCCAGCAGTGTTCCGGGACTAGGGCAGTTCTTC
TRBJ1-1,NA,TRBV27,NA,CAKWSRAEAFF,TGTGCCAAATGGTCACGGGCTGAAGCTTTCTTT